This T cell receptor (beta chain) was documented in a study of T cell changes during pregnancy in multiple sclerosis. The CDR3 spans 13 residues. Germline V lookup: CDR1 MNHEY, CDR2 SMNVEV (reference sequence). V shed 5 bases and J shed 2 bases, with 7 bases lying between them. Repertoires were generated with immunoSEQ multiplex PCR, while TCRdb's copy carries only in-frame clones and drops some. Here the sample spans 40,000 to 50,000 clones, 90% to 95% being singletons. Here the sequenced sample was CD8+ T cells from peripheral blood mononuclear cells, taken in the first trimester of pregnancy. This receptor was identified in a female donor with multiple sclerosis, enrolled in a pregnancy study. The chain has TRBV27 and TRBJ1-5; D gene uncertain. CDR3 DNA: TGTGCCAGCAGTCCGGCGGGCAATCAGCCCCAGCATTTT. It codes for CASSPAGNQPQHF.